A selection of T cell receptor beta chains follows, all from one sample in a study of brain metastases from non-small cell lung cancer. Libraries were prepared by immunoSEQ multiplex PCR; TCRdb keeps only in-frame clonotypes and omits some of them. Here the sample spans just over 1,000 clones, approximately 85% being singletons. The sequencing sample was made of tissue from a brain metastasis. The source of these receptors is a donor at least 40 years old with non-small cell lung cancer. Each CDR3 is given with its conserved first and last residue.

J: TRBJ1-4
V: TRBV3-1/TRBV3-2
CDR3: CASSQGVQGNEKLFF

J: TRBJ2-7
V: TRBV28
CDR3: CASSRSGGTYEQYF

J: TRBJ2-3
V: TRBV2
CDR3: CASSTRLAGAADTQYF

J: TRBJ1-4
V: TRBV5-1
CDR3: CASSLGQRNEKLFF

J: TRBJ2-3
V: TRBV2
CDR3: CASSEEGRLATDTQYF

J: TRBJ2-1
V: TRBV9
CDR3: CASSPGTIQYNEQFF

J: TRBJ2-5
V: TRBV29-1
CDR3: CSAGTGRLETQYF

J: TRBJ2-7
V: TRBV7-2
CDR3: CASSFWTGPSSYEQYF

J: TRBJ2-1
V: TRBV10-3
CDR3: CAILDSGTSGAPLFF

J: TRBJ1-6
V: TRBV4-2
CDR3: CASSQVRDSRNSPLHF

J: TRBJ1-3
V: TRBV15
CDR3: CATSRDTGRGNTIYF

J: TRBJ1-6
V: TRBV14
CDR3: CASSHDSGTGPHSPLHF

J: TRBJ2-7
V: TRBV27
CDR3: CASSDNPFYEQYF

J: TRBJ1-2
V: TRBV15
CDR3: CATSSRTGAGYTF

J: TRBJ2-5
V: TRBV10-1
CDR3: CASSSGTGVGRWQETQYF

J: TRBJ1-1
V: TRBV19
CDR3: CASSPQGLAEAFF

J: TRBJ2-7
V: TRBV28
CDR3: CASSTLRGGRAYEQYF

J: TRBJ1-3
V: TRBV7-8
CDR3: CASGRGGNTIYF

J: TRBJ1-2
V: TRBV2
CDR3: CASSDPGFYGYTF

J: TRBJ2-7
V: TRBV27
CDR3: CASSLGTPYEQYF

J: TRBJ2-5
V: TRBV19
CDR3: CASLMTGAETQYF

J: TRBJ1-1
V: TRBV19
CDR3: CASTPTALNTEAFF

J: TRBJ1-1
V: TRBV10-3
CDR3: CAISVSGLNTEAFF

J: TRBJ1-5
V: TRBV2
CDR3: CASRDRGNQPQHF

J: TRBJ2-1
V: TRBV3-1/TRBV3-2
CDR3: CASSQGITEQFF

J: TRBJ1-2
V: TRBV29-1
CDR3: CSVAVGQGHGYTF

J: TRBJ1-1
V: TRBV28
CDR3: CASSLTEALWNTEAFF

J: TRBJ1-4
V: TRBV19
CDR3: CASSSPIGRANEKLFF

J: TRBJ2-3
V: TRBV5-4
CDR3: CASSLAGQGTDTQYF

J: TRBJ2-1
V: TRBV28
CDR3: CASLSGSTYNEQFF

J: TRBJ2-7
V: TRBV25-1
CDR3: CASSEVYADEQYF

J: TRBJ2-3
V: TRBV7-3
CDR3: CASSLDKSTDTQYF

J: TRBJ2-1
V: TRBV7-2
CDR3: CASSLAASGSLYEQFF

J: TRBJ2-3
V: TRBV3-1/TRBV3-2
CDR3: CASSLGEVNTQYF

J: TRBJ2-2
V: TRBV28
CDR3: CASSLTGGDAGELFF

J: TRBJ2-7
V: TRBV6-6
CDR3: CASSLSRGGEQYF

J: TRBJ1-1
V: TRBV19
CDR3: CASRDRGENTEAFF